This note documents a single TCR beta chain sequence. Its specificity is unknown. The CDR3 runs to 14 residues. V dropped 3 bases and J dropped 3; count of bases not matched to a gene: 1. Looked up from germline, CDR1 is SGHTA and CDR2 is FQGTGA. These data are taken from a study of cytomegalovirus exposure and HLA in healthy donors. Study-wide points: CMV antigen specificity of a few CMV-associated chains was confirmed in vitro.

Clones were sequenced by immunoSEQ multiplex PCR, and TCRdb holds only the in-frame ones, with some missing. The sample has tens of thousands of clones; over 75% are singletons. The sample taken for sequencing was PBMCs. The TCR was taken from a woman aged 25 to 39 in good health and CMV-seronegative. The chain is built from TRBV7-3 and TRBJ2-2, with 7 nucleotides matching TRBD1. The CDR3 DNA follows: TGTGCCAGCAGCTTCGGACAGGACACCGGGGAGCTGTTTTTT. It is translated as CASSFGQDTGELFF.